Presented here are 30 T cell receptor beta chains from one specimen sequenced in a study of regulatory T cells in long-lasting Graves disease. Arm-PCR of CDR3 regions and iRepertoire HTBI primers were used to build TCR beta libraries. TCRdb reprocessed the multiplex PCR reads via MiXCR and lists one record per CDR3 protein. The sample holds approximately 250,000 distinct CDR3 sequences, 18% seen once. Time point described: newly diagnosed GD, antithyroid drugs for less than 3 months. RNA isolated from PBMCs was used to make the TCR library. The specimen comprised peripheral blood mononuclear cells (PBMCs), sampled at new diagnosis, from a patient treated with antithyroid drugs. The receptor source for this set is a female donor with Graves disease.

The CDR3 DNA follows: TGTGCCAGCAGCGTAGAGGGGACTAGCGGGATGAAAGCTGACGAGCAGTACTTC. Its protein is CASSVEGTSGMKADEQYF. The chain uses TRBV9 and TRBJ2-7, with 13 bases lining up with TRBD2. CDR1 is SGDLS, CDR2 YYNGEE, per germline. V lost 0 bases and J lost 5; bases outside the gene matches: 11. The CDR3 consists of 18 residues.

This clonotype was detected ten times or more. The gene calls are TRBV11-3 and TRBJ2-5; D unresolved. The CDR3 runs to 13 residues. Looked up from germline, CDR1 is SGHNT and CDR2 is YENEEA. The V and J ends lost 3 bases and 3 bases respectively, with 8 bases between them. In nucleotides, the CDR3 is TGTGCCAGCAGCTTTACGGGTAAAGAGACCCAGTACTTC. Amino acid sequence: CASSFTGKETQYF.

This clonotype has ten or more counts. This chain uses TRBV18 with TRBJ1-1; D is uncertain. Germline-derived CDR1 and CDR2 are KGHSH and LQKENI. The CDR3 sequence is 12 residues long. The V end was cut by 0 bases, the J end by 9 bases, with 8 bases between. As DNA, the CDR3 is TGTGCCAGCTCACCACCAGCAGGCCAAGCTTTCTTT. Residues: CASSPPAGQAFF.

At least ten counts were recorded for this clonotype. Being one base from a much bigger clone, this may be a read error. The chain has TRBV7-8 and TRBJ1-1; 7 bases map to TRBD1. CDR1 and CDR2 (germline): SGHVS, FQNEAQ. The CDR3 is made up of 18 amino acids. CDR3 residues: CASSADRQGLVRNTGAFF. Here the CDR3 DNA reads TGTGCCAGCAGCGCCGATAGACAGGGCCTAGTGAGGAACACTGGAGCTTTCTTT.

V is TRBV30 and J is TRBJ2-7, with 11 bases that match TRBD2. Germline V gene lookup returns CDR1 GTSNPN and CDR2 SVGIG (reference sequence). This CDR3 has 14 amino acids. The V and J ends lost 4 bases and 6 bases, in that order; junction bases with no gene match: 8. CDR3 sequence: CAWKLAGALGEQYF. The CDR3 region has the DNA TGTGCCTGGAAACTAGCGGGAGCTCTGGGCGAGCAGTACTTC. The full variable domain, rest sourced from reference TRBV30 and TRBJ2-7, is SQTIHQWPATLVQPVGSPLSLECTVEGTSNPNLYWYRQAAGRGLQLLFYSVGIGQISSEVPQNLSASRPQDRQFILSSKKLLLSDSGFYLCAWKLAGALGEQYFGPGTRLTVT.

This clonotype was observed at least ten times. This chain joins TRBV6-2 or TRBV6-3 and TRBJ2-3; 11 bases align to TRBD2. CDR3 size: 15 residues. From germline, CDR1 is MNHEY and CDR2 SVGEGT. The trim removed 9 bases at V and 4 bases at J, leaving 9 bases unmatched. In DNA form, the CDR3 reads TGTGCCAGTCACGGCCTAGCGGGAGGAGCAGATACGCAGTATTTT. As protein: CASHGLAGGADTQYF.

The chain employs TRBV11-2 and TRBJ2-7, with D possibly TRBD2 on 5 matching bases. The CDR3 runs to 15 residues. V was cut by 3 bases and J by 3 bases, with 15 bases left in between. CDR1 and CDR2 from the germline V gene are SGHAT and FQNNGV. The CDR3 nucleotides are TGTGCCAGCAGCTTTGTGAGGACTGGACTCTACGAGCAGTACTTC. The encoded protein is CASSFVRTGLYEQYF. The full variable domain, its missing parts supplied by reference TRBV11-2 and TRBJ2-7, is EAGVAQSPRYKIIEKRQSVAFWCNPISGHATLYWYQQILGQGPKLLIQFQNNGVVDDSQLPKDRFSAERLKGVDSTLKIQPAKLEDSAVYLCASSFVRTGLYEQYFGPGTRLTVT.

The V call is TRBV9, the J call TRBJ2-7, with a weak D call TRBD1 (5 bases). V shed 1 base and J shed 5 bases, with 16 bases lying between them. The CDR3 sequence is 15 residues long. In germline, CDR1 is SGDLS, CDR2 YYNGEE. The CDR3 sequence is CASSVSSRVPDEQYF. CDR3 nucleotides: TGTGCCAGCAGCGTATCCTCCAGGGTTCCGGACGAGCAGTACTTC.

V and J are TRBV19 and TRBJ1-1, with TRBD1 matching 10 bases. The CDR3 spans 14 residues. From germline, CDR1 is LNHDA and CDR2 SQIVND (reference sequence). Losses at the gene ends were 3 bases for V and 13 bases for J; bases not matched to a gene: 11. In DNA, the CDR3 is TGTGCCAGTAGTATTGAACGGGGGACAGGGGAGGGTTTCTTT. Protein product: CASSIERGTGEGFF.

The CDR3, as DNA: TGTGCCAGTAGTATTCAAGGGGCCTTGGCCGCTGAGCAGTTCTTC. Protein: CASSIQGALAAEQFF. V gene TRBV19 combines with J gene TRBJ2-1; a possible D gene is TRBD1 (5 bases). This CDR3 has 15 amino acids. Trimming pared 3 bases from V and 9 bases from J, leaving 18 bases between. The germline gives CDR1 LNHDA, CDR2 SQIVND (reference sequence). The full variable domain, with the rest looked up from reference TRBV19 and TRBJ2-1, is DGGITQSPKYLFRKEGQNVTLSCEQNLNHDAMYWYRQDPGQGLRLIYYSQIVNDFQKGDIAEGYSVSREKKESFPLTVTSAQKNPTAFYLCASSIQGALAAEQFFGPGTRLTVL.

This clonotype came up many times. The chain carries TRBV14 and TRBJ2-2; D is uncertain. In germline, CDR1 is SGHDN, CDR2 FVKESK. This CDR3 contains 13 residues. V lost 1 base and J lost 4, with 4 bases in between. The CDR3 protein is CASSQVVTGELFF. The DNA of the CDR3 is TGTGCCAGCAGCCAAGTGGTCACCGGGGAGCTGTTTTTT.

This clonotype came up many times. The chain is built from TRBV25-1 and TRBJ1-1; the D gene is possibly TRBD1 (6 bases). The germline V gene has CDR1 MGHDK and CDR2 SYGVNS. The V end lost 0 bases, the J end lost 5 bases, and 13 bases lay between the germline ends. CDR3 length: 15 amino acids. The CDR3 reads CASSEYLGGGTEAFF. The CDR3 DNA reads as TGTGCCAGCAGTGAATATCTTGGGGGCGGAACTGAAGCTTTCTTT.

The CDR3 loop reads CASSSWRERDQETQYF. In DNA, the CDR3 is TGTGCCAGCAGCTCCTGGAGGGAGCGGGATCAAGAGACCCAGTACTTC. V usage is TRBV5-5 and J usage is TRBJ2-5; 7 bases match TRBD2. CDR1 is SGHKS, CDR2 YYEKEE, per germline (reference sequence). V shed 3 bases, J shed 2 bases, and the junction held 10 bases outside the gene matches. CDR3 length equals 16 residues.

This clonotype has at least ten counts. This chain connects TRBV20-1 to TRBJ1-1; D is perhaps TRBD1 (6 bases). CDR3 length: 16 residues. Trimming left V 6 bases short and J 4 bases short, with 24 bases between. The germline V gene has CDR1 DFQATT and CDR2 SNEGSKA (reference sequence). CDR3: CSAASGAGGAGTEAFF. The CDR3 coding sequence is TGCAGTGCCGCCTCAGGCGCGGGGGGCGCGGGCACTGAAGCTTTCTTT.

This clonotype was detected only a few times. The CDR3 nucleotides are TGTGCCAGCAGTAACCTTTGGTCCCGAGGGGGGGAGACCCAGTACTTC. Its translation is CASSNLWSRGGETQYF. The rearrangement joins TRBV28 to TRBJ2-5; D is perhaps TRBD1 or TRBD2 (6 bases each). The germline V and J ends were trimmed by 5 bases and 5 bases, with 21 bases remaining between them. Germline V CDR1 and CDR2: MDHEN, SYDVKM. The CDR3 is made up of 16 amino acids.

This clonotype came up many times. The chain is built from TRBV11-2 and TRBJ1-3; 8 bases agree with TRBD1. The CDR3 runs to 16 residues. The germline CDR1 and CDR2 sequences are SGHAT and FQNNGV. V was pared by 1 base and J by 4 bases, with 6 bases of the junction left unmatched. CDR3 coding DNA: TGTGCCAGCAGCTTAGGAAGGACAGGGTTCGGAAACACCATATATTTT. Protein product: CASSLGRTGFGNTIYF.

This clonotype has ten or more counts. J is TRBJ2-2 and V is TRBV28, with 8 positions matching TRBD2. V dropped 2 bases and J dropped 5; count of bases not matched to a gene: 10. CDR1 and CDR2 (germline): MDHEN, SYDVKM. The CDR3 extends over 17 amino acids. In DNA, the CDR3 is TGTGCCAGCAGTTTAGGAGGAGCGGGAGACCGAACCGGGGAGCTGTTTTTT. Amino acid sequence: CASSLGGAGDRTGELFF.

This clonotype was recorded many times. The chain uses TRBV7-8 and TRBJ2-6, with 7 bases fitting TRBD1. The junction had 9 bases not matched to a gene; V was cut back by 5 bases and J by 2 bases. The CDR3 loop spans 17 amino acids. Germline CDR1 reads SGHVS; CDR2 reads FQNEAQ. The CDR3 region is CASSETTRGTGANVLTF. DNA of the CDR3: TGTGCCAGCAGCGAAACAACCAGGGGGACTGGGGCCAACGTCCTGACTTTC. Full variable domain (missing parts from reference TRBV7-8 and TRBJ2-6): GAGVSQSPRYKVAKRGQDVALRCDPISGHVSLFWYQQALGQGPEFLTYFQNEAQLDKSGLPSDRFFAERPEGSVSTLKIQRTQQEDSAVYLCASSETTRGTGANVLTFGAGSRLTVL.

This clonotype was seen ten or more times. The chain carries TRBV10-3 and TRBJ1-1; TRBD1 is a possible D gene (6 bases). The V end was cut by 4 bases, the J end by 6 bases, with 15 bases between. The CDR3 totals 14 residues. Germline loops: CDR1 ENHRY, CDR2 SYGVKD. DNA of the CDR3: TGTGCCATCAGTGGAAATACAGGGTTAGCTGAAGCTTTCTTT. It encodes CAISGNTGLAEAFF.

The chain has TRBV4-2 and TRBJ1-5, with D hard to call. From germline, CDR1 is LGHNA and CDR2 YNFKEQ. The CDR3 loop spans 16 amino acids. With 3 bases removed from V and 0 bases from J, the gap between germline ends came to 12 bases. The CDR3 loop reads CASSQSRPGSNQPQHF. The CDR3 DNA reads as TGTGCCAGCAGCCAGTCTAGGCCGGGTAGCAATCAGCCCCAGCATTTT.

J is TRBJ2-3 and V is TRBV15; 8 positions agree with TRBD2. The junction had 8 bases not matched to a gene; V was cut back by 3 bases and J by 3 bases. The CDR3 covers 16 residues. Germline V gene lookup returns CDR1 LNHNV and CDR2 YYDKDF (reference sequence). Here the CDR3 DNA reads TGTGCCACCAGCAGGAAACTAGCGGCTATAACAGATACGCAGTATTTT. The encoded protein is CATSRKLAAITDTQYF.

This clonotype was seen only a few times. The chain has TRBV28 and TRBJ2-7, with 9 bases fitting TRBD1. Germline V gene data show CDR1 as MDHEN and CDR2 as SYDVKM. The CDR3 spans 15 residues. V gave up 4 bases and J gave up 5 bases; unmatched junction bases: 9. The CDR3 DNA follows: TGTGCCAGCAGTTCTCCGGGACAGGGTTTCGACGAGCAGTACTTC. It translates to CASSSPGQGFDEQYF.

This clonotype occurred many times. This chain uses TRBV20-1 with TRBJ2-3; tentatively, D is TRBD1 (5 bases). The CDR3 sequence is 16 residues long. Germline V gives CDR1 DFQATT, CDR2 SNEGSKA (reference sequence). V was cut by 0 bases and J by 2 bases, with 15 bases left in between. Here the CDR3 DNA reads TGCAGTGCTAGAGATCTGAGACAGTCTAACACAGATACGCAGTATTTT. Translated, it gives CSARDLRQSNTDTQYF.

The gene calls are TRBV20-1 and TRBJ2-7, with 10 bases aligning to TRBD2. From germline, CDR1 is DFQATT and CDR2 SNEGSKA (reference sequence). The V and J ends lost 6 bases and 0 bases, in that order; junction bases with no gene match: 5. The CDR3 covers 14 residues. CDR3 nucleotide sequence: TGCAGTGCGTTAGCGGGAGGAGCCTCCTACGAGCAGTACTTC. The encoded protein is CSALAGGASYEQYF.

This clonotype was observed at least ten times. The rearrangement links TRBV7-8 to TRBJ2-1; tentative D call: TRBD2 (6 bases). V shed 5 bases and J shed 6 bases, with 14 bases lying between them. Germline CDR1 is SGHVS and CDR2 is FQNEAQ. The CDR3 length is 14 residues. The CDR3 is CASSPRTTANEQFF. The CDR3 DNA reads TGTGCCAGCAGCCCCCGGACTACCGCCAATGAGCAGTTCTTC.

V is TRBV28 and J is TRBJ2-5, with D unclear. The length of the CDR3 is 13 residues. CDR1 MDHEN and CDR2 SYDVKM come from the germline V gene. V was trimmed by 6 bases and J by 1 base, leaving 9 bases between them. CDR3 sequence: CASSKVFQETQYF. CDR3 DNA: TGTGCCAGCAGCAAGGTCTTCCAAGAGACCCAGTACTTC.

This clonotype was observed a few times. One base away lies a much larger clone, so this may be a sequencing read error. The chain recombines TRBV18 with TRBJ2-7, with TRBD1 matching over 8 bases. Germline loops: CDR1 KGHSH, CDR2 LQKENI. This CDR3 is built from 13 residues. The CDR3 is CVSSPGDRNEQYF. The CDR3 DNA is TGTGTCAGCTCACCAGGGGACAGGAACGAGCAGTACTTC.

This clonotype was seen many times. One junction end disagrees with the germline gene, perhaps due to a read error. CDR3 region: CASSLAGGGYEQYF. In nucleotides, the CDR3 is TGTGCCAGCAGTCTAGCGGGAGGGGGCTACGAGCAGTACTTC. The chain carries TRBV12-3 or TRBV12-4 and TRBJ2-7, with 12 nucleotides matching TRBD2. The CDR3 runs to 14 residues.

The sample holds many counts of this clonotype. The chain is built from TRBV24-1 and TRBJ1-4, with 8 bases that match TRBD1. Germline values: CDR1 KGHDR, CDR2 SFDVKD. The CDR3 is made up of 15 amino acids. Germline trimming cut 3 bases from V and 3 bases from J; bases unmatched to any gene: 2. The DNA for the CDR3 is TGTGCCACCAGTGATCCGGGACAGGCTAATGAAAAACTGTTTTTT. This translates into CATSDPGQANEKLFF.

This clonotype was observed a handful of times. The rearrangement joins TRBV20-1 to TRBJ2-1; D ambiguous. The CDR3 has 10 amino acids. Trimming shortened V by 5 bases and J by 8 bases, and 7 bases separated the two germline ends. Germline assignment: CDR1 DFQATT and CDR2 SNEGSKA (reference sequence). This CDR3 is CSAGWDEQFF. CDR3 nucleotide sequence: TGCAGTGCTGGATGGGATGAGCAGTTCTTC.